The next 21 T cell receptor beta chains were all read from a single sample in a study of control samples from healthy donors and cancer patients. Sequencing was performed with immunoSEQ multiplex PCR; in TCRdb, only in-frame clones are kept and a portion is missing. The table shows about 130,000 clones, with roughly 92% occurring only once. The specimen sequenced was blood. These receptors were obtained from a man between 18 and 29 years old in good health.

The rearrangement links TRBV3-1 (or the pseudogene TRBV3-2) to TRBJ2-1; D may be TRBD2 (6 bases). The CDR3 contains 13 residues. Trimming shortened V by 4 bases and J by 7 bases, and 11 bases separated the two germline ends. From germline, CDR1 is LGHDT and CDR2 YNNKEL (reference sequence). The CDR3 spells CASSLSGLNEQFF. The CDR3 bases are TGTGCCAGCAGCCTTAGCGGACTTAATGAGCAGTTCTTC.

The chain joins TRBV29-1 to TRBJ1-4, with 12 bases identical to TRBD1. The trim removed 8 bases at V and 1 base at J, leaving 5 bases unmatched. Germline V gene lookup returns CDR1 SQVTM and CDR2 ANQGSEA. The CDR3 runs to 15 residues. In nucleotides, the CDR3 is TGCAGCCCCCGGGACAGGGGGCAAACTAATGAAAAACTGTTTTTT. It yields the protein CSPRDRGQTNEKLFF.

The V and J genes are TRBV23-1 and TRBJ1-5; a possible D gene is TRBD1 (6 bases). TRBV23-1 is an ORF, with its function uncertain. This CDR3 is 19 amino acids long. The V end lost 3 bases, the J end lost 0 bases, and 21 bases lay between the germline ends. The CDR3 region has the DNA TGCGCCAGCAGTCACCTCGACAGGACAAACGCCAATAGCAATCAGCCCCAGCATTTT. Protein product: CASSHLDRTNANSNQPQHF.

The CDR3 nucleotides read TGTGCCAGCAGCCAGACTTATACACGAGCAGTCTATGGCTACACCTTC. It yields the protein CASSQTYTRAVYGYTF. The chain links TRBV14 to TRBJ1-2; D call uncertain. Germline V gene data show CDR1 as SGHDN and CDR2 as FVKESK. V lost 3 bases and J lost 4, with 18 bases in between. The CDR3 is made up of 16 amino acids.

This chain uses TRBV30 with TRBJ1-5, with TRBD1 as a possible D gene (6 bases). CDR3 length equals 16 residues. The V end lost 3 bases, the J end lost 2 bases, and 17 bases lay between the germline ends. Germline loops: CDR1 GTSNPN, CDR2 SVGIG (reference sequence). The DNA of the CDR3 is TGTGCCTGGAGAGAGGGGGTAAATGGGGGCAATCAGCCCCAGCATTTT. This codes for CAWREGVNGGNQPQHF.

The V gene is TRBV9, the J gene TRBJ2-7, with 10 bases fitting TRBD1. V was pared by 5 bases and J by 2 bases, with 7 bases of the junction left unmatched. The CDR3 is made up of 15 amino acids. Germline-derived CDR1 and CDR2 are SGDLS and YYNGEE. The DNA for the CDR3 is TGTGCCAGCAGAACCGGGACAGGGGCCCCCTACGAGCAGTACTTC. It encodes CASRTGTGAPYEQYF.

The chain has TRBV11-3 and TRBJ2-7, with D tentatively TRBD1 (5 bases). Germline-derived CDR1 and CDR2 are SGHNT and YENEEA. The ends were cut back, 0 bases at V and 1 base at J, with 19 bases in the middle. CDR3 length equals 18 residues. CDR3 region: CASSLEGVGRTRSYEQYF. The CDR3 coding sequence is TGTGCCAGCAGCTTAGAAGGGGTTGGCAGGACAAGATCCTACGAGCAGTACTTC. Full variable domain (outside the CDR3, taken from reference TRBV11-3 and TRBJ2-7): EAGVVQSPRYKIIEKKQPVAFWCNPISGHNTLYWYLQNLGQGPELLIRYENEEAVDDSQLPKDRFSAERLKGVDSTLKIQPAELGDSAVYLCASSLEGVGRTRSYEQYFGPGTRLTVT.

This chain joins TRBV2 and TRBJ2-2; no reliable D call. Looked up from germline, CDR1 is SNHLY and CDR2 is FYNNEI. The CDR3 contains 11 residues. V lost 6 bases and J 4 bases, leaving 3 bases between the germline ends. The CDR3 is CASSFTGELFF. The CDR3 DNA sequence: TGTGCCAGCAGCTTCACCGGGGAGCTGTTTTTT.

This clone appeared once. The same CDR3 can be traced to other DNA sequences in this sample. The genes are TRBV14 and TRBJ1-5; the match to TRBD1 covers 8 bases. CDR3 length: 17 residues. V shed 2 bases, J shed 3 bases, and the junction held 9 bases outside the gene matches. Germline assignment: CDR1 SGHDN and CDR2 FVKESK. In DNA, the CDR3 is TGTGCCAGCAGCCAACCACCGCCGGACAGGGACAATCAGCCCCAGCATTTT. This codes for CASSQPPPDRDNQPQHF.

The chain uses TRBV7-9 and TRBJ2-1, with a tentative D call TRBD1 (6 bases). The CDR3 has 17 residues. V was shortened by 5 bases and J by 0 bases, with 17 bases between the two germline ends. Germline CDR1 SEHNR, CDR2 FQNEAQ (reference sequence). The CDR3 coding sequence is TGTGCCAGCAGCCACCAGGGGCGCCGGGCCTCCTACAATGAGCAGTTCTTC. It yields the protein CASSHQGRRASYNEQFF.

The rearrangement uses TRBV19 and TRBJ1-2, with D possibly being TRBD1 (5 bases). The V gene's germline CDR1 is LNHDA and CDR2 SQIVND (reference sequence). Trimming left V 11 bases short and J 4 bases short, with 14 bases between. The CDR3 has 12 amino acids. This CDR3 is CAASEGSYGYTF. The CDR3 region has the DNA TGTGCCGCCTCGGAGGGGTCCTATGGCTACACCTTC.

The chain combines TRBV20-1 with TRBJ1-2, with D maybe TRBD1 (5 bases). CDR3 length: 10 residues. Germline V gene sequence: CDR1 DFQATT, CDR2 SNEGSKA (reference sequence). Deletions cut 6 bases from V and 6 bases from J, with 8 bases between. CDR3: CSAGVDGYTF. Here the CDR3 DNA reads TGCAGTGCGGGGGTCGATGGCTACACCTTC.

V is TRBV6-5 and J is TRBJ2-5, with unresolved D. Per the germline V gene, CDR1 is MNHEY and CDR2 is SVGAGI. This CDR3 spans 11 amino acids. Between the trimmed V and J ends, which lost 7 bases and 4 bases, there was a span of 7 bases. In DNA form, the CDR3 reads TGTGCCAGCATGCCGGGAGAGACCCAGTACTTC. Amino acid sequence: CASMPGETQYF.

This chain connects TRBV27 to TRBJ2-1; TRBD1 or TRBD2 may be the D gene (6 bases each). The germline V gene has CDR1 MNHEY and CDR2 SMNVEV (reference sequence). The CDR3 covers 16 residues. The V gene lost 8 bases and the J gene lost 1 base, with 18 bases spanning the gap. The CDR3 region is CASGGLRGRSYNEQFF. The DNA for the CDR3 is TGTGCCAGCGGGGGGCTACGGGGGAGATCCTACAATGAGCAGTTCTTC.

The chain carries TRBV27 and TRBJ1-5; D is ambiguous. CDR3 length: 14 amino acids. V was clipped by 8 bases and J by 0 bases, with 11 bases between them. CDR1 is MNHEY and CDR2 is SMNVEV in the germline V gene (reference sequence). The DNA for the CDR3 is TGTGCCAGCGGCACGATAGATAGCAATCAGCCCCAGCATTTT. It yields the protein CASGTIDSNQPQHF.

The rearrangement joins TRBV9 to TRBJ2-7; D unclear. The CDR3 is made up of 13 amino acids. Trimming stripped 0 bases from V and 6 bases from J, with 10 bases between. CDR1 and CDR2 from the germline V gene are SGDLS and YYNGEE. DNA of the CDR3: TGTGCCAGCAGCGTAGCGGCCCAGACCGAGCAGTACTTC. It specifies CASSVAAQTEQYF. Combining the CDR3 with reference TRBV9 and TRBJ2-7 gives the whole variable domain DSGVTQTPKHLITATGQRVTLRCSPRSGDLSVYWYQQSLDQGLQFLIQYYNGEERAKGNILERFSAQQFPDLHSELNLSSLELGDSALYFCASSVAAQTEQYFGPGTRLTVT.

This clone is a singleton in its sample. The chain uses TRBV4-2 and TRBJ2-7; no clear D. In germline, CDR1 is LGHNA, CDR2 YNFKEQ. The CDR3 loop spans 13 amino acids. The germline V and J ends were trimmed by 4 bases and 4 bases, with 11 bases remaining between them. CDR3 DNA: TGTGCCAGCAGCCCCCCTCAAAAATACGAGCAGTACTTC. Translating gives CASSPPQKYEQYF.

This clone was detected once. The chain employs TRBV15 and TRBJ1-2; D might be TRBD1 (6 bases). The germline V and J ends were trimmed by 7 bases and 7 bases, with 16 bases remaining between them. Germline loops: CDR1 LNHNV, CDR2 YYDKDF (reference sequence). There are 13 residues in the CDR3. The CDR3 region is CATTNGGYGGYTF. The CDR3 nucleotides read TGTGCCACCACCAACGGGGGCTATGGTGGCTACACCTTC.

V gene TRBV7-3 combines with J gene TRBJ2-1, with a tentative D call TRBD1 (6 bases). CDR3 size: 15 residues. The V end lost 5 bases, the J end lost 7 bases, and 18 bases lay between the germline ends. Per germline, CDR1 SGHTA and CDR2 FQGTGA. CDR3: CASSPRAGARNEQFF. The DNA for the CDR3 is TGTGCCAGCAGCCCGAGGGCAGGGGCGAGGAATGAGCAGTTCTTC.

The chain has TRBV4-2 and TRBJ1-2; D gene uncertain. Germline V gives CDR1 LGHNA, CDR2 YNFKEQ. The CDR3 has 14 residues. Trimming took off 0 bases at V and 4 bases at J, with 9 bases between the two ends. The CDR3 bases are TGTGCCAGCAGCCAAGACCCGGAGATCTATGGCTACACCTTC. As protein: CASSQDPEIYGYTF.

The chain employs TRBV6-6 and TRBJ2-1; 7 bases match TRBD1. In germline, CDR1 is MNHNY, CDR2 SVGAGI (reference sequence). Germline trimming cut 0 bases from V and 6 bases from J; bases unmatched to any gene: 2. The CDR3 has 14 residues. The CDR3 DNA sequence: TGTGCCAGCAGTTACTCGGCAGGGGGCAATGAGCAGTTCTTC. Translation: CASSYSAGGNEQFF.